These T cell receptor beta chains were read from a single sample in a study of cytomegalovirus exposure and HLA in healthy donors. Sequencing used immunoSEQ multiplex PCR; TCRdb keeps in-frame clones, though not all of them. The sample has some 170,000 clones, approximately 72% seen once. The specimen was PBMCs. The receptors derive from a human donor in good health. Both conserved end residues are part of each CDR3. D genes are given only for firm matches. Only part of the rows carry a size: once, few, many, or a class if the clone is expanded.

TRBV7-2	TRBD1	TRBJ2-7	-	TGTGCCAGCAGCTTAGGCGGACAGGGGGCTTACGAGCAGTACTTC	CASSLGGQGAYEQYF
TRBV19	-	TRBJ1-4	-	TGTGCCAGTAGTATACCCGGGTCCAATGAAAAACTGTTTTTT	CASSIPGSNEKLFF
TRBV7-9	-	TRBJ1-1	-	TGTGCCAGCAGCTTAGACCAGGGTAGCATGAACACTGAAGCTTTCTTT	CASSLDQGSMNTEAFF
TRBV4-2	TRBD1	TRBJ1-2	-	TGTGCCAGCAGCCAAGTTTGGACAGGGGGTGGCTACACCTTC	CASSQVWTGGGYTF
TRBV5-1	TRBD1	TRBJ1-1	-	TGCGCCAGCAGCAACCGGACAGGGGGGAACACTGAAGCTTTCTTT	CASSNRTGGNTEAFF
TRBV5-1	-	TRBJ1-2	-	TGCGCCAGCAGCTTGGCCCCCCAGGTTACGGTCCCTTATGGCTACACCTTC	CASSLAPQVTVPYGYTF
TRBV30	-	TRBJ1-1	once	TGTGCCTGGGGGCCAATGAACACTGAAGCTTTCTTT	CAWGPMNTEAFF
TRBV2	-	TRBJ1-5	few	TGTGCCAGCAGGGGGCGGGGTAATTACCAGCCCCAGCATTTT	CASRGRGNYQPQHF
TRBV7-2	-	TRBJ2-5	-	TGTGCCAGCAGCCCGATTAGAGGGCAGTACCAAGAGACCCAGTACTTC	CASSPIRGQYQETQYF
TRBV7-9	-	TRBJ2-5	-	TGTGCCAGCAGCTGGGGCGCCGGCCCCCAAGAGACCCAGTACTTC	CASSWGAGPQETQYF
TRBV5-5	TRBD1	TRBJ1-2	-	TGTGCCAGCAGCTTGAAGGGGACAGGGGACTATGGCTACACCTTC	CASSLKGTGDYGYTF
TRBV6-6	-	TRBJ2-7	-	TGTGCCAGCAGTTACGCGGCGCGCGGCATCGCCTACGAGCAGTACTTC	CASSYAARGIAYEQYF
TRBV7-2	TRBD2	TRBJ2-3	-	TGTGCCAGCAGCTTAGGTGTGGGGCGGGGGGGCCAAGGTACGCAGTATTTT	CASSLGVGRGGQGTQYF
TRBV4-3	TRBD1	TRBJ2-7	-	TGCGCCAGCAGCCAAGGGACAGGGGCCGCCGGCTCCTACGAGCAGTACTTC	CASSQGTGAAGSYEQYF
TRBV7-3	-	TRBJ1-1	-	TGTGCCAGCAGCTCCGGTTACGGGGGCACTGAAGCTTTCTTT	CASSSGYGGTEAFF
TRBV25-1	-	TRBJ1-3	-	TGTGCCAGCAGTGAGGGCCCACTCATTGACACCATATATTTT	CASSEGPLIDTIYF